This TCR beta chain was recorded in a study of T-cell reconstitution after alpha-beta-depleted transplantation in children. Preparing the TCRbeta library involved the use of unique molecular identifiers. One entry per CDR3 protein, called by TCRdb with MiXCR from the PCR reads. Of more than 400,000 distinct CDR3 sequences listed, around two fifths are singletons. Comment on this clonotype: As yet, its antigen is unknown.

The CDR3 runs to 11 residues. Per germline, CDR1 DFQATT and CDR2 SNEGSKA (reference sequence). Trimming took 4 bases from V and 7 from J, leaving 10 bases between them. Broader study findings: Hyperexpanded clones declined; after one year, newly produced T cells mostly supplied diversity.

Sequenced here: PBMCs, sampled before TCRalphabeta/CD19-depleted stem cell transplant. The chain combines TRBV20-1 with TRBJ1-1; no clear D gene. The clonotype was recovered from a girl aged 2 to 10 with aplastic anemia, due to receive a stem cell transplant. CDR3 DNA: TGCAGTGCTAACGGACTGCTTGAAGCTTTCTTT. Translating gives CSANGLLEAFF.